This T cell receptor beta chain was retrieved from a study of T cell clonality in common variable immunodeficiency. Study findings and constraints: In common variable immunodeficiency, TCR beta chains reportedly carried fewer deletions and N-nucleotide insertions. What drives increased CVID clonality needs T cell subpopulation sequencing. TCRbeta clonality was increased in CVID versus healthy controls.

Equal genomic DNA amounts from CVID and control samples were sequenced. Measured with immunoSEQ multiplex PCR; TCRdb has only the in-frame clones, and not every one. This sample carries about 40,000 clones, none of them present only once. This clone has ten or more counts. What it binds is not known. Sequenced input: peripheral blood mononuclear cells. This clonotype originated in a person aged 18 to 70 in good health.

The CDR3 region is CASGKSANYGYTF. The CDR3 DNA, read in part, is TGTGCCAGCGGCAAATCAGCTAACTATGGC. The J gene is TRBJ1-2, the V gene TRBV6-7; unclear D gene. Read data end 3 residues before the CDR3 end; the end is taken from the germline J gene. Being an ORF, TRBV6-7 has a function that is uncertain. There are 13 residues in the CDR3. Trimming left V 8 bases short and J 0 bases short, with 10 bases between.